The 9 T cell receptor beta chains in this list originate from one sample, sequenced in a study of blood T cells in healthy people across ages. The use of a sample-barcoded 5' primer and a J-beta primer mix characterized a second PCR of roughly 7 to 11 cycles. TCRdb recomputed calls from the 5' RACE reads with MiXCR, one row per CDR3 protein. The sample consists of some 690,000 distinct CDR3 sequences, 22% of them appearing once. Sequencing input: blood. Receptors originate from a man between 65 and 85 years old in good health.

There are a few counts of this clonotype. The chain links TRBV7-2 to TRBJ2-2; TRBD2 is a possible D gene (6 bases). CDR1 is SGHTA and CDR2 is FQGNSA in the germline V gene. The CDR3 consists of 17 residues. Trimming removed 1 base at V and 2 bases at J, with 14 bases between. CDR3 sequence (DNA): TGTGCCAGCAGCTTAGTGCCGTTCGCGGGAAACACCGGGGAGCTGTTTTTT. Its translation: CASSLVPFAGNTGELFF.

V gene TRBV29-1 combines with J gene TRBJ1-1; D gene unclear. There are 11 residues in the CDR3. The ends were cut back, 5 bases at V and 1 base at J, with 5 bases in the middle. The germline gives CDR1 SQVTM, CDR2 ANQGSEA. In DNA, the CDR3 is TGCAGCGTTCAGGAGAACACTGAAGCTTTCTTT. Protein sequence: CSVQENTEAFF.

This clonotype was recorded a few times. CDR3 in DNA: TGTGCCAGTAGTATGGGACAGATTAATGAAAAACTGTTTTTT. Encoded protein: CASSMGQINEKLFF. The chain recombines TRBV19 with TRBJ1-4; 7 nucleotides agree with TRBD1. The V gene's germline CDR1 is LNHDA and CDR2 SQIVND (reference sequence). This CDR3 is built from 14 residues. The V gene end was trimmed by 3 bases and the J gene end by 4 bases; junction bases not matched to a gene: 2.

The V and J genes are TRBV12-3 or TRBV12-4 and TRBJ2-3; 7 positions match TRBD2. Losses at the gene ends were 7 bases for V and 0 bases for J; bases not matched to a gene: 10. This CDR3 has 16 residues. CDR3 residues: CASNINGGTSTDTQYF. The CDR3 coding sequence is TGTGCCAGCAATATAAACGGGGGGACCAGCACAGATACGCAGTATTTT.

This clonotype was counted only a few times. As DNA, the CDR3 is TGTGCCAGCAGCTTAGCCGCCGCTATGAACACTGAAGCTTTCTTT. This sequence encodes CASSLAAAMNTEAFF. This chain uses TRBV7-9 with TRBJ1-1, with D unclear. Germline assignment: CDR1 SEHNR and CDR2 FQNEAQ (reference sequence). The CDR3 is 15 residues long. V was pared by 0 bases and J by 0 bases, with 8 bases between.

In its sample, this clonotype was seen a few times. This chain connects TRBV6-6 to TRBJ1-5; tentatively, D is TRBD1 (6 bases). This CDR3 is built from 14 residues. V was trimmed by 7 bases and J by 3 bases, leaving 13 bases between them. From germline, CDR1 is MNHNY and CDR2 SVGAGI (reference sequence). DNA for the CDR3: TGTGCCAGCAACAAGGGACACCCCAATCAGCCCCAGCATTTT. Translation: CASNKGHPNQPQHF.

This rearrangement joins TRBV29-1 to TRBJ1-1; TRBD1 is a possible D gene (5 bases). The CDR3 has 16 residues. V shed 1 base and J shed 3 bases, with 18 bases lying between them. From germline, CDR1 is SQVTM and CDR2 ANQGSEA. CDR3 region: CSVEGDRQSSDTEAFF. The CDR3 DNA sequence: TGCAGCGTTGAAGGGGACCGACAGAGCAGTGACACTGAAGCTTTCTTT.

This clonotype was seen at least ten times. The chain couples TRBV13 to TRBJ2-7; D remains ambiguous. CDR1 is PRHDT, CDR2 FYEKMQ, per germline (reference sequence). The CDR3 runs to 11 residues. Trimming took off 5 bases at V and 2 bases at J, with 4 bases between the two ends. CDR3 loop: CASSRTYEQYF. In DNA, the CDR3 is TGTGCCAGCAGCCGTACCTACGAGCAGTACTTC. The full variable domain, in which reference TRBV13 and TRBJ2-7 provide the parts outside the CDR3, is AAGVIQSPRHLIKEKRETATLKCYPIPRHDTVYWYQQGPGQDPQFLISFYEKMQSDKGSIPDRFSAQQFSDYHSELNMSSLELGDSALYFCASSRTYEQYFGPGTRLTVT.

This clonotype has more than one count but fewer than ten. The chain has TRBV29-1 and TRBJ2-2; 7 nucleotides line up with TRBD1. CDR3 length: 14 amino acids. V trimming: 6 bases; J trimming: 4 bases; junction bases outside the gene matches: 8. The germline V gene encodes CDR1 SQVTM and CDR2 ANQGSEA. The CDR3 spells CSVGEGGATGELFF. CDR3 coding DNA: TGCAGCGTCGGGGAAGGGGGCGCCACCGGGGAGCTGTTTTTT.